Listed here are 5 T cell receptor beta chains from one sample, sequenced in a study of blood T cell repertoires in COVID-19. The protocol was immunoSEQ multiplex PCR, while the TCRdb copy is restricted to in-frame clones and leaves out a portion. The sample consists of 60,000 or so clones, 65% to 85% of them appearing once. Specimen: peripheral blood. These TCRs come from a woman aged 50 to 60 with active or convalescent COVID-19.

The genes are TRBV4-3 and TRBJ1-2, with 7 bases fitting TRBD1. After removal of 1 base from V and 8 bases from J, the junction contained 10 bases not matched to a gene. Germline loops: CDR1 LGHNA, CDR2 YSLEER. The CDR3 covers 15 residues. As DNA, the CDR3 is TGCGCCAGCAGCCAAGGCGACAGGGCGGAGGACGGCTACACCTTC. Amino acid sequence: CASSQGDRAEDGYTF.

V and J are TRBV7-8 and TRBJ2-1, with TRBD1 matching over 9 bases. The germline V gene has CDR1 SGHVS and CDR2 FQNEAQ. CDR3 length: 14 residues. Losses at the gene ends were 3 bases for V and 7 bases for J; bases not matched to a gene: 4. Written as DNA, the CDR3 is TGTGCCAGCAGCTTTAGCGGACAGGGGAATGAGCAGTTCTTC. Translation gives CASSFSGQGNEQFF.

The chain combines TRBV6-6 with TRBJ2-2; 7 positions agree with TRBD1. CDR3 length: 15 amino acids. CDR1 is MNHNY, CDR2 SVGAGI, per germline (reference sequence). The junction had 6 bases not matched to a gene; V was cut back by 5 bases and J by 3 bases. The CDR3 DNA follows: TGTGCCAGCAGTCGGGACAGTCTTTACACCGGGGAGCTGTTTTTT. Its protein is CASSRDSLYTGELFF.

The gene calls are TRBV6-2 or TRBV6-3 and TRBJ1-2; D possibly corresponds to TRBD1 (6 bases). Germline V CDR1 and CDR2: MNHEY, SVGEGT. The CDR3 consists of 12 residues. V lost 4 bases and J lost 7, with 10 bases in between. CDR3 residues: CASSSRGSGYTF. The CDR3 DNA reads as TGTGCCAGCAGTTCCAGGGGAAGTGGCTACACCTTC.

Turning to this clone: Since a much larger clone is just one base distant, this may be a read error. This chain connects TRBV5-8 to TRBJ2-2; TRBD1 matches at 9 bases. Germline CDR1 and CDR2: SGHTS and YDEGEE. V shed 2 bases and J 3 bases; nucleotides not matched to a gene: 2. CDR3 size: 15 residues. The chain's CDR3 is CASSLGTGYTGELFF. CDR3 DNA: TGTGCCAGCAGCTTAGGGACAGGGTACACCGGGGAGCTGTTTTTT.